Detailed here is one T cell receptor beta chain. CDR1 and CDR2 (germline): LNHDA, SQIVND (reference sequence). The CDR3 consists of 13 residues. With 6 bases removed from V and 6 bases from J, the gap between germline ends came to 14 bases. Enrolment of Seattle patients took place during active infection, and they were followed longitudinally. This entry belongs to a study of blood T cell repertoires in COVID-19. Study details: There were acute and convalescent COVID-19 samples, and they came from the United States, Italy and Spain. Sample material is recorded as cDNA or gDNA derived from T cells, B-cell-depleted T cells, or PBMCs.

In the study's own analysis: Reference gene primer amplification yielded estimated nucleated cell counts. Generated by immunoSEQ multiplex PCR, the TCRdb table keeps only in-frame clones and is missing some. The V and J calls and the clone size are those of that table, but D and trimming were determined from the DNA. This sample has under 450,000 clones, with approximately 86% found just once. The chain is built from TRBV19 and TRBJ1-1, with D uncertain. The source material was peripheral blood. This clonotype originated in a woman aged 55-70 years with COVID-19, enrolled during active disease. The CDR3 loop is CASSPTRGSEAFF. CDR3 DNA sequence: TGTGCCAGTAGCCCGACACGGGGATCTGAAGCTTTCTTT.